Listed below are T cell receptor beta chains from one sample, sequenced in a study of identical twins. TCRdb passed the 5' RACE reads through MiXCR, listing each CDR3 protein once. The data hold around 690,000 distinct CDR3 sequences, with around 20% observed a single time. These records were also assigned to another study, of T cells expressing NK-cell markers.

Material for sequencing was PBMCs. These receptors were collected from a woman aged 18-29 years in good health. CDR3s include the opening cysteine and the closing phenylalanine or tryptophan. The order of the fields is D gene, J gene, clone size, V gene, CDR3 DNA, CDR3 protein. The D gene is left open where the match is weak. The size of a clone is reported for some rows only, either as once, few or many, or as a class for expanded clones.

d_gene: -
j_gene: TRBJ2-7
abundance: few
v_gene: TRBV20-1
CDR3nt: TGCAGTGCTTCTGAGCGACTGGCACCCTACGAGCAGTACTTC
CDR3aa: CSASERLAPYEQYF

d_gene: TRBD2
j_gene: TRBJ2-3
abundance: -
v_gene: TRBV7-2
CDR3nt: TGTGCCAGCAGCGTTCCGGGACTAGCGGGAAGGAGGGCGCAGTATTTT
CDR3aa: CASSVPGLAGRRAQYF

d_gene: -
j_gene: TRBJ2-1
abundance: many
v_gene: TRBV12-3/TRBV12-4
CDR3nt: TGTGCCAGCAGTTTAGCGGTTTACAATGAGCAGTTCTTC
CDR3aa: CASSLAVYNEQFF

d_gene: -
j_gene: TRBJ1-2
abundance: many
v_gene: TRBV29-1
CDR3nt: TGCAGCGTTGATGATCCAAATCAGCCCGCTAACTATGGCTACACCTTC
CDR3aa: CSVDDPNQPANYGYTF

d_gene: -
j_gene: TRBJ2-2
abundance: many
v_gene: TRBV5-1
CDR3nt: TGCGCCAGCAGAAATTCGGTCGGAGGGTCCGGGGAGCTGTTTTTT
CDR3aa: CASRNSVGGSGELFF

d_gene: TRBD2
j_gene: TRBJ2-7
abundance: few
v_gene: TRBV12-3/TRBV12-4
CDR3nt: TGTGCCAGCAGTAAGACGACTAGCAGTTCCTACGAGCAGTACTTC
CDR3aa: CASSKTTSSSYEQYF

d_gene: TRBD1
j_gene: TRBJ1-2
abundance: few
v_gene: TRBV9
CDR3nt: TGTGCCAGCAGCGTAGATGCCAGGGGGGGCTACACCTTC
CDR3aa: CASSVDARGGYTF

d_gene: -
j_gene: TRBJ2-7
abundance: -
v_gene: TRBV14
CDR3nt: TGTGCCAGCAGCCAAGAAGCAACAGCGACCTACGAGCAGTACTTC
CDR3aa: CASSQEATATYEQYF

d_gene: -
j_gene: TRBJ2-7
abundance: many
v_gene: TRBV29-1
CDR3nt: TGCAGCGTGACAGGAACTCTCTACGAGCAGTACTTC
CDR3aa: CSVTGTLYEQYF

d_gene: -
j_gene: TRBJ2-1
abundance: -
v_gene: TRBV29-1
CDR3nt: TGCAGCGGCGAAAGGGGGGGTCCCTACAATGAGCAGTTCTTC
CDR3aa: CSGERGGPYNEQFF

d_gene: -
j_gene: TRBJ2-1
abundance: many
v_gene: TRBV25-1
CDR3nt: TGTGCCAGCAGTGGAAGACAGGCTAGCTCCTACAATGAGCAGTTCTTC
CDR3aa: CASSGRQASSYNEQFF

d_gene: TRBD2
j_gene: TRBJ2-7
abundance: few
v_gene: TRBV29-1
CDR3nt: TGCAGCGTACATACGGGGGGCGAGCAGTACTTC
CDR3aa: CSVHTGGEQYF

d_gene: -
j_gene: TRBJ2-2
abundance: -
v_gene: TRBV6-5
CDR3nt: TGTGCCAGCAGTTATGGGAAGGGGGTCACCGGGGAGCTGTTTTTT
CDR3aa: CASSYGKGVTGELFF

d_gene: -
j_gene: TRBJ2-3
abundance: -
v_gene: TRBV20-1
CDR3nt: TGCAGCGCCCAAGCCCCTAGCACAGATACGCAGTATTTT
CDR3aa: CSAQAPSTDTQYF

d_gene: TRBD2
j_gene: TRBJ2-3
abundance: -
v_gene: TRBV20-1
CDR3nt: TGCAGTGCTAGACCCCCGGGGGCTAGCGGGAGCACAGATATGCAGTATTTT
CDR3aa: CSARPPGASGSTDMQYF

d_gene: TRBD2
j_gene: TRBJ2-1
abundance: few
v_gene: TRBV20-1
CDR3nt: TGCAGTGCTAGGCGGCTAGCGGAAAATGAGCAGTTCTTC
CDR3aa: CSARRLAENEQFF

d_gene: TRBD2
j_gene: TRBJ2-1
abundance: few
v_gene: TRBV6-1
CDR3nt: TGTGCCAGCAGTGGAGGGACTAAGGATGAGCAGTTCTTC
CDR3aa: CASSGGTKDEQFF

d_gene: -
j_gene: TRBJ1-3
abundance: many
v_gene: TRBV20-1
CDR3nt: TGCAGTGCACCCGACAGGTTGGGGGGAAACACCATATATTTT
CDR3aa: CSAPDRLGGNTIYF

d_gene: -
j_gene: TRBJ1-4
abundance: few
v_gene: TRBV9
CDR3nt: TGTGCCAGCAGCGTCCGGGACGGACATGAAAAACTGTTTTTT
CDR3aa: CASSVRDGHEKLFF

d_gene: TRBD2
j_gene: TRBJ2-1
abundance: -
v_gene: TRBV4-1
CDR3nt: TGCGCCAGCAGCCAAAAGAGACTAGCGGGGCCCCAGGGGGGTGAGCAGTTCTTC
CDR3aa: CASSQKRLAGPQGGEQFF

d_gene: -
j_gene: TRBJ2-1
abundance: -
v_gene: TRBV7-2
CDR3nt: TGTGCCAGCAGCTCGGTTCCGGGGGAAGTGGGCGGAAGGTTC
CDR3aa: CASSSVPGEVGGRF

d_gene: -
j_gene: TRBJ2-2
abundance: -
v_gene: TRBV6-4
CDR3nt: TGTGCCAGCAGTGACGGGGACACCGGCGAGCTGTTTTTT
CDR3aa: CASSDGDTGELFF

d_gene: -
j_gene: TRBJ2-7
abundance: -
v_gene: TRBV6-5
CDR3nt: TGTGCCAGCAGTTACTCGTGGACAGCTACCTACGAGCAGTACTTC
CDR3aa: CASSYSWTATYEQYF

d_gene: -
j_gene: TRBJ2-1
abundance: many
v_gene: TRBV29-1
CDR3nt: TGCAGCGCCCTAGGGGGACATGAGCAGTTCTTC
CDR3aa: CSALGGHEQFF

d_gene: -
j_gene: TRBJ2-7
abundance: many
v_gene: TRBV20-1
CDR3nt: TGCAGTGCTAGAGCCCCTGGCGGGGAGCAGTACTTC
CDR3aa: CSARAPGGEQYF

d_gene: -
j_gene: TRBJ2-7
abundance: -
v_gene: TRBV6-5
CDR3nt: TGTGCCAGCAGTTACCCCCGGTCCCACCCAGGGGAGCAGTACTTC
CDR3aa: CASSYPRSHPGEQYF

d_gene: -
j_gene: TRBJ2-5
abundance: -
v_gene: TRBV10-2
CDR3nt: TGCGCCAGCGGAAGGAGGTTCGGGACCCAGTACTTC
CDR3aa: CASGRRFGTQYF

d_gene: -
j_gene: TRBJ2-7
abundance: many
v_gene: TRBV6-2/TRBV6-3
CDR3nt: TGTGCCAGCAGTTACTCGAGGGGCGAGCAGTACTTC
CDR3aa: CASSYSRGEQYF

d_gene: -
j_gene: TRBJ2-7
abundance: -
v_gene: TRBV20-1
CDR3nt: TGCAGTGCTAGTATGGATAGGGGAGCCTACGAGCAGTACTTC
CDR3aa: CSASMDRGAYEQYF

d_gene: -
j_gene: TRBJ2-7
abundance: many
v_gene: TRBV29-1
CDR3nt: TGCAGCGTTCCCTCCCGGGTCGCCTACGAGCAGTACTTC
CDR3aa: CSVPSRVAYEQYF

d_gene: -
j_gene: TRBJ1-1
abundance: -
v_gene: TRBV10-3
CDR3nt: TGTGCCATCAGTGAGTCGGCAGGGAACACTGAAGCTTTCTTT
CDR3aa: CAISESAGNTEAFF

d_gene: -
j_gene: TRBJ2-1
abundance: few
v_gene: TRBV4-2
CDR3nt: TGTGCCAGCAGCCAAGAAGGCGGTTTGTACCACTACAATGAGCAGTTCTTC
CDR3aa: CASSQEGGLYHYNEQFF

d_gene: TRBD2
j_gene: TRBJ2-2
abundance: few
v_gene: TRBV20-1
CDR3nt: TGCAGTGCTAGCCTAGCGGGTGTCGCGAACACCGGGGAGCTGTTTTTT
CDR3aa: CSASLAGVANTGELFF

d_gene: TRBD1
j_gene: TRBJ1-2
abundance: -
v_gene: TRBV6-1
CDR3nt: TGTGCCAGCAGTCAGCTGACAGGGGGCCTTGGCGGCTACACCTTC
CDR3aa: CASSQLTGGLGGYTF

d_gene: TRBD2
j_gene: TRBJ2-1
abundance: -
v_gene: TRBV20-1
CDR3nt: TGCAGTGCTAGAGATTCCTCCGGGACTAGCGGAAAGTACAATGAGCAGTTCTTC
CDR3aa: CSARDSSGTSGKYNEQFF

d_gene: -
j_gene: TRBJ1-4
abundance: -
v_gene: TRBV15
CDR3nt: TGTGCCACCCGGACAGCAACTAATGAAAAACTGTTTTTT
CDR3aa: CATRTATNEKLFF

d_gene: -
j_gene: TRBJ2-1
abundance: -
v_gene: TRBV12-3/TRBV12-4
CDR3nt: TGTGCCAGCAGTCGGACTTGGGGAAATGAGCAGTTCTTC
CDR3aa: CASSRTWGNEQFF

d_gene: -
j_gene: TRBJ2-7
abundance: -
v_gene: TRBV20-1
CDR3nt: TGCAGTGCTAGCTCCCCATCGGGAGCCTACGAGCAGTACTTC
CDR3aa: CSASSPSGAYEQYF

d_gene: TRBD1
j_gene: TRBJ2-3
abundance: -
v_gene: TRBV10-3
CDR3nt: TGTGCCATCAGTGAAGACAGGGTCGCGGACACAGATACGCAGTATTTT
CDR3aa: CAISEDRVADTDTQYF

d_gene: -
j_gene: TRBJ2-7
abundance: many
v_gene: TRBV10-3
CDR3nt: TGTGCCATCAGTGGGTCCAAATTGGGGCAGTACTTC
CDR3aa: CAISGSKLGQYF

d_gene: -
j_gene: TRBJ1-6
abundance: -
v_gene: TRBV20-1
CDR3nt: TGCAGTGCTAGAAAGGGGGGTAATTCACCCCTCCACTTT
CDR3aa: CSARKGGNSPLHF

d_gene: TRBD1
j_gene: TRBJ1-1
abundance: once
v_gene: TRBV30
CDR3nt: TGTGCCTGGAACAGGGGCCCCGTGGTCACTGAAGCTTTCTTT
CDR3aa: CAWNRGPVVTEAFF

d_gene: -
j_gene: TRBJ2-2
abundance: -
v_gene: TRBV12-3/TRBV12-4
CDR3nt: TGTGCCAGCAGTTTCACGCCTACGTCCGGGGAGCTGTTTTTT
CDR3aa: CASSFTPTSGELFF

d_gene: TRBD2
j_gene: TRBJ2-3
abundance: -
v_gene: TRBV20-1
CDR3nt: TGCAGTGCTGGACCAGCGGGAGGGAGCACAGATACGCAGTATTTT
CDR3aa: CSAGPAGGSTDTQYF

d_gene: -
j_gene: TRBJ2-6
abundance: few
v_gene: TRBV5-1
CDR3nt: TGCGCCAGCAGCTTAGAGGCGGTAACTGGGGCCAACGTCCTGACTTTC
CDR3aa: CASSLEAVTGANVLTF

d_gene: -
j_gene: TRBJ2-6
abundance: few
v_gene: TRBV21-1
CDR3nt: TGTGCCAGCCAGATACAGGGGGCGCAGGATGGGGCCAACGTCCTGACTTTC
CDR3aa: CASQIQGAQDGANVLTF

d_gene: -
j_gene: TRBJ2-3
abundance: few
v_gene: TRBV20-1
CDR3nt: TGCAGTACCCCAATGGGGTTGGCAGATACGCAGTATTTT
CDR3aa: CSTPMGLADTQYF

d_gene: -
j_gene: TRBJ2-7
abundance: few
v_gene: TRBV27
CDR3nt: TGTGCCAGCAGTTTATCTTCCCCGGACGAGCAGTACTTC
CDR3aa: CASSLSSPDEQYF

d_gene: TRBD1
j_gene: TRBJ1-1
abundance: -
v_gene: TRBV20-1
CDR3nt: TGCAGTGCTAGCTGGTTCACCGCCCCAGGACAGGGTTATGGGGTGGGTGAAGCTTTCTTT
CDR3aa: CSASWFTAPGQGYGVGEAFF

d_gene: -
j_gene: TRBJ2-3
abundance: -
v_gene: TRBV4-1
CDR3nt: TGCGCCAGCAGCCAAGGGAGGGCGGGGTTGAACACAGATACGCAGTATTTT
CDR3aa: CASSQGRAGLNTDTQYF

d_gene: -
j_gene: TRBJ1-2
abundance: many
v_gene: TRBV12-3/TRBV12-4
CDR3nt: TGTGCCAGCAGTCTGGGGACCGGGGGCTACACCTTC
CDR3aa: CASSLGTGGYTF